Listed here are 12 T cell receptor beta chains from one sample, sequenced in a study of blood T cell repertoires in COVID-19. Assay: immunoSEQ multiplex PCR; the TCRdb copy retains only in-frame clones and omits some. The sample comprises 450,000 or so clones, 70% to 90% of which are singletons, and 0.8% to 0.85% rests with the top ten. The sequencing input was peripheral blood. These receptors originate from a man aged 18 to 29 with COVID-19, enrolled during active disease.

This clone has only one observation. In DNA form, the CDR3 reads TGTGCCAGCAGTGAACCCGGACAGATTGAAGCTTTCTTT. The encoded protein is CASSEPGQIEAFF. J is TRBJ1-1 and V is TRBV25-1, with a tentative D call TRBD1 (6 bases). The CDR3 sequence is 13 residues long. Between the trimmed V and J ends, which lost 2 bases and 7 bases, there was a span of 11 bases. CDR1 MGHDK and CDR2 SYGVNS come from the germline V gene.

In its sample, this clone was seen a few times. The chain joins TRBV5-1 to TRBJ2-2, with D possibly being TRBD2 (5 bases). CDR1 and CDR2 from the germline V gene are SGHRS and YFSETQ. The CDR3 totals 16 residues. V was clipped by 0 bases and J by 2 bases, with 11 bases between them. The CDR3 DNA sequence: TGCGCCAGCAGCTTGGCAGCGGCCGTTAACACCGGGGAGCTGTTTTTT. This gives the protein CASSLAAAVNTGELFF.

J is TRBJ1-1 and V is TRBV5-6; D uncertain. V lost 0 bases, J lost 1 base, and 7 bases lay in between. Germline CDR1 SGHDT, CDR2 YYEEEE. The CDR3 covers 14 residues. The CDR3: CASSLEQSNTEAFF. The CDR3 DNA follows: TGTGCCAGCAGCTTGGAACAGTCGAACACTGAAGCTTTCTTT.

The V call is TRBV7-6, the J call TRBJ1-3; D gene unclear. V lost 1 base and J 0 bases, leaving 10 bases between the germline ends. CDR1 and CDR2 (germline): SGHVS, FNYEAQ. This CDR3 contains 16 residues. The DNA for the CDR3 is TGTGCCAGCAGCTTAGGGCAGGTGGTCTCTGGAAACACCATATATTTT. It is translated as CASSLGQVVSGNTIYF.

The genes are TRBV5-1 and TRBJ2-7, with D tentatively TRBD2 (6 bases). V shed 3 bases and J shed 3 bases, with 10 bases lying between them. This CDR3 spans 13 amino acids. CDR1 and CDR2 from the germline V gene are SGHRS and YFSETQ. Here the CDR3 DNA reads TGCGCCAGCAGCTACGGGGGTAACTACGAGCAGTACTTC. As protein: CASSYGGNYEQYF.

Written as DNA, the CDR3 is TGTGCCAGCAGTGAAGCGGGGAGGGCTAACTATGGCTACACCTTC. Translation: CASSEAGRANYGYTF. The rearrangement uses TRBV2 and TRBJ1-2; the D is unclear. This CDR3 spans 15 amino acids. Germline lookup yields CDR1 SNHLY and CDR2 FYNNEI. V shed 0 bases and J shed 0 bases, with 8 bases lying between them.

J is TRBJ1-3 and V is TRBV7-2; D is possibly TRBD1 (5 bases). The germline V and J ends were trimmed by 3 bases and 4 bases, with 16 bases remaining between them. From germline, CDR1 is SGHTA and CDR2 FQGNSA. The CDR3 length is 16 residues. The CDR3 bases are TGTGCCAGCAGCTTGGGGCAGGGTAATCCCGGAAACACCATATATTTT. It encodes CASSLGQGNPGNTIYF.

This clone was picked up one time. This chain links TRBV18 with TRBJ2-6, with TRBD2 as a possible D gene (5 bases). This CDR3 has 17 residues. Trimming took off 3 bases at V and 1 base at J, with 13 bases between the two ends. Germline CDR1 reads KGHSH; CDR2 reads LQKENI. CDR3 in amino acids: CASSPRGSESGANVLTF. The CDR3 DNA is TGTGCCAGCTCACCTCGGGGTTCCGAATCTGGGGCCAACGTCCTGACTTTC.

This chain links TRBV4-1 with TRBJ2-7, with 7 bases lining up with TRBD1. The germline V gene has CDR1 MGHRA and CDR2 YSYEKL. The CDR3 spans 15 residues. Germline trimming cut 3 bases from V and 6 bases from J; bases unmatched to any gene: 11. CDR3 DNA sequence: TGCGCCAGCAGCCATCCGGGACAGATTCCTAGCGAGCAGTACTTC. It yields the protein CASSHPGQIPSEQYF.

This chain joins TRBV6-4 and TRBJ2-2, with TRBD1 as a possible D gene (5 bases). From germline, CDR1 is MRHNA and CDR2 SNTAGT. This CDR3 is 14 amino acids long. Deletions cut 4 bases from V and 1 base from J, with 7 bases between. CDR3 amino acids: CASSGTGNTGELFF. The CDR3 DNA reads TGTGCCAGCAGTGGAACAGGGAACACCGGGGAGCTGTTTTTT.

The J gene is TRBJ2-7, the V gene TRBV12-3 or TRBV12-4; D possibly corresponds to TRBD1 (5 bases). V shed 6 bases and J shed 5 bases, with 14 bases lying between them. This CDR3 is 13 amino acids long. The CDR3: CASSPGWGNEQYF. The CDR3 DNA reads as TGTGCCAGCAGCCCTGGGTGGGGCAACGAGCAGTACTTC.

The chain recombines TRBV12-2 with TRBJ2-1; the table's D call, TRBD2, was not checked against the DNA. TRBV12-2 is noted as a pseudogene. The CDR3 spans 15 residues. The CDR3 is CASRFLAGEINEQFF. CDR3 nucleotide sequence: TGTGCAAGTCGCTTCTTAGCGGGGGAGATCAATGAGCAGTTCTTC.